One and the same sample provided the 6 T cell receptor beta chains below, sequenced in a study of cytomegalovirus exposure and HLA in healthy donors. PCR employed 60 Vbeta and 13 Jbeta primers. This table comes from immunoSEQ multiplex PCR, and its TCRdb copy is limited to in-frame clones, with some not included. The sample shows some 110,000 clones, roughly 80% of them seen only once. The specimen sequenced was PBMCs. Receptors originate from a middle-aged woman in good health and CMV-seropositive.

This sequence joins TRBV4-3 and TRBJ2-7, with D uncertain. The CDR3 consists of 15 residues. Germline V gene data show CDR1 as LGHNA and CDR2 as YSLEER. V was shortened by 0 bases and J by 0 bases, with 9 bases between the two germline ends. CDR3 nucleotides: TGCGCCAGCAGCCAAGACACCGCTAGCTCCTACGAGCAGTACTTC. It yields the protein CASSQDTASSYEQYF.

The chain has TRBV7-9 and TRBJ2-7; D is unresolved. The V end was cut by 4 bases, the J end by 2 bases, with 9 bases between. This CDR3 spans 13 amino acids. Germline V gene lookup returns CDR1 SEHNR and CDR2 FQNEAQ (reference sequence). The CDR3 is CASSSTPPYEQYF. In DNA form, the CDR3 reads TGTGCCAGCAGCTCGACACCACCCTACGAGCAGTACTTC.

The chain recombines TRBV4-1 with TRBJ2-1, with a weak D call TRBD2 (7 bases). Germline V gene sequence: CDR1 MGHRA, CDR2 YSYEKL. Trimming pared 3 bases from V and 3 bases from J, leaving 15 bases between. This CDR3 has 16 amino acids. CDR3 loop: CASSQVTGGLYNEQFF. In DNA, the CDR3 is TGCGCCAGCAGCCAGGTTACGGGGGGCCTCTACAATGAGCAGTTCTTC.

The chain uses TRBV28 and TRBJ1-5; 7 bases align to TRBD1. The germline CDR1 and CDR2 sequences are MDHEN and SYDVKM. The V and J ends lost 5 bases and 3 bases, in that order; junction bases with no gene match: 7. This CDR3 is 15 amino acids long. CDR3 coding DNA: TGTGCCAGCAGTGCCGGACAGGTTTCCAATCAGCCCCAGCATTTT. Its translation: CASSAGQVSNQPQHF.

The chain recombines TRBV6-1 with TRBJ2-5; possible D gene TRBD1, 5 bases. There are 14 residues in the CDR3. Germline V gene lookup returns CDR1 MNHNS and CDR2 SASEGT. Trimming stripped 4 bases from V and 4 bases from J, with 13 bases between. CDR3 nucleotides: TGTGCCAGCAGTGCTTATCAGGGTGGAGAGACCCAGTACTTC. It is translated as CASSAYQGGETQYF.

The genes are TRBV11-1 and TRBJ2-5; perhaps TRBD1 as D (6 bases). The closer fit of TRBJ2-7 to the DNA end suggests the J call may be wrong. The CDR3 loop spans 16 amino acids. Germline V gene data show CDR1 as SGHAT and CDR2 as FQDESV (reference sequence). This chain's CDR3 is CASSQLTGPATYEQYF. DNA for the CDR3: TGTGCCAGCAGCCAATTAACAGGGCCGGCGACCTACGAGCAGTACTTC.